One sample yielded the 29 T cell receptor beta chains listed below, sequenced in a study of tumour-infiltrating T cells in Burkitt lymphoma. Measured with immunoSEQ multiplex PCR; TCRdb has only the in-frame clones, and not every one. Of around 50,000 clones detected, around 30% appear once; the ten largest clones hold 2.9%. Sequencing was done on a sample of tumor tissue. The receptor set was obtained from a human donor with Burkitt lymphoma.

This clone appeared a few times. The chain joins TRBV5-4 to TRBJ2-7; 10 bases fit TRBD2. The CDR3 totals 18 residues. After removal of 0 bases from V and 0 bases from J, the junction contained 9 bases not matched to a gene. The germline CDR1 and CDR2 sequences are SGHNT and YYREEE (reference sequence). DNA for the CDR3: TGTGCCAGCAGCTTGGGGGCTAGCGGGGGTTACCTCTCCTACGAGCAGTACTTC. Residues: CASSLGASGGYLSYEQYF.

This chain joins TRBV6-1 and TRBJ2-5; 9 nucleotides agree with TRBD1. Germline V gene sequence: CDR1 MNHNS, CDR2 SASEGT. The CDR3 has 13 amino acids. The V and J ends lost 11 bases and 5 bases, in that order; junction bases with no gene match: 9. This CDR3 reads CAGGQGQWETQYF. Written as DNA, the CDR3 is TGTGCCGGGGGACAGGGACAGTGGGAGACCCAGTACTTC.

This clone has just a few counts. The CDR3 sequence: CASSLAVTGGRGSPLHF. DNA for the CDR3: TGTGCCAGCAGCTTAGCCGTGACAGGGGGCCGAGGATCACCCCTCCACTTT. The rearrangement uses TRBV7-2 and TRBJ1-6; 10 bases are a match to TRBD1. The CDR3 covers 17 residues. CDR1 is SGHTA and CDR2 is FQGNSA in the germline V gene. The trim removed 0 bases at V and 10 bases at J, leaving 9 bases unmatched.

This clone was seen just once. The chain links TRBV19 to TRBJ2-4; tentatively, D is TRBD1 (5 bases). This CDR3 is built from 15 residues. V was cut by 4 bases and J by 0 bases, with 10 bases left in between. Germline CDR1 LNHDA, CDR2 SQIVND (reference sequence). The CDR3 protein is CASSRGLLAKNIQYF. For the CDR3, the DNA is TGTGCCAGTAGTAGGGGCCTCCTAGCCAAAAACATTCAGTACTTC.

This clone has only a few counts. V gene TRBV18 combines with J gene TRBJ1-6; TRBD1 aligns across 7 bases. CDR3 length equals 15 residues. The V segment lost 3 bases and the J segment 10 bases; nucleotides outside the gene matches: 9. Germline CDR1 reads KGHSH; CDR2 reads LQKENI. This chain's CDR3 is CASSPVTGESSPLHF. The DNA of the CDR3 is TGTGCCAGCTCACCCGTAACAGGGGAAAGCTCACCCCTCCACTTT.

This clone occurred once. The chain links TRBV7-9 to TRBJ1-4; D unclear. Trimming took off 5 bases at V and 14 bases at J, with 21 bases between the two ends. The CDR3 loop spans 14 amino acids. Germline CDR1 and CDR2: SEHNR and FQNEAQ (reference sequence). CDR3 sequence (DNA): TGTGCCAGCAGCCGGGGAGACTATGAAAAATTGCTGTTTTTT. This gives the protein CASSRGDYEKLLFF.

This clone counts as medium-sized. The chain uses TRBV29-1 and TRBJ1-5; maybe TRBD1 (6 bases). Germline V gene data show CDR1 as SQVTM and CDR2 as ANQGSEA. This CDR3 region has 15 residues. Deletions cut 6 bases from V and 1 base from J, with 16 bases between. The CDR3 spells CSVDRRELSNQPQHF. For the CDR3, the DNA is TGCAGCGTCGACAGGAGAGAGCTGAGCAATCAGCCCCAGCATTTT.

The V and J genes are TRBV7-2 and TRBJ1-5; TRBD1 is a possible D gene (6 bases). The CDR3 spans 14 residues. In germline, CDR1 is SGHTA, CDR2 FQGNSA. Trimming took 4 bases from V and 5 from J, leaving 12 bases between them. The CDR3 here is CASSSVGGHQPQHF. In DNA, the CDR3 is TGTGCCAGCAGCTCGGTCGGGGGCCATCAGCCCCAGCATTTT.

Only a few counts were recorded for this clone. The J gene is TRBJ1-4, the V gene TRBV5-1; the D is unclear. Germline V gene sequence: CDR1 SGHRS, CDR2 YFSETQ. Trimming removed 4 bases at V and 0 bases at J, with 10 bases between. This CDR3 contains 15 residues. The CDR3 region is CASSPEPATNEKLFF. For the CDR3, the DNA is TGCGCCAGCAGCCCAGAGCCTGCAACTAATGAAAAACTGTTTTTT.

The chain joins TRBV7-8 to TRBJ2-5; 8 bases map to TRBD2. The CDR3 loop spans 16 amino acids. Trimming cost V 4 bases and J 5 bases; bases outside gene matches: 12. CDR1 and CDR2 (germline): SGHVS, FQNEAQ. This CDR3 is CASSSGLALRGETQYF. The CDR3 nucleotides are TGTGCCAGCAGCTCAGGACTAGCCCTTCGGGGGGAGACCCAGTACTTC.

This chain connects TRBV10-1 to TRBJ2-7; D is unresolved. This CDR3 is built from 15 residues. The V and J ends lost 4 bases and 6 bases respectively, with 19 bases between them. Looked up from germline, CDR1 is WNHNN and CDR2 is SYGVQD (reference sequence). This chain's CDR3 is CASSGMLYTGFEQYF. The CDR3 bases are TGCGCCAGCAGTGGGATGCTTTACACTGGCTTCGAGCAGTACTTC.

This chain links TRBV7-2 with TRBJ2-3; 7 bases are shared with TRBD2. The CDR3 runs to 15 residues. The germline V gene has CDR1 SGHTA and CDR2 FQGNSA. The ends lost 2 bases at V and 2 bases at J; junction bases unmatched: 4. In DNA form, the CDR3 reads TGTGCCAGCAGCTTACAAGCGGGGACCACAGATACGCAGTATTTT. It encodes CASSLQAGTTDTQYF. Drawing the rest from reference TRBV7-2 and TRBJ2-3, the complete variable domain is GAGVSQSPSNKVTEKGKDVELRCDPISGHTALYWYRQSLGQGLEFLIYFQGNSAPDKSGLPSDRFSAERTGGSVSTLTIQRTQQEDSAVYLCASSLQAGTTDTQYFGPGTRLTVL.

This clone has only one observation. CDR3: CASSPLPTVNYGYTF. The CDR3 DNA sequence: TGTGCCAGCTCACCCCTTCCGACAGTTAACTATGGCTACACCTTC. The V call is TRBV18, the J call TRBJ1-2; possibly TRBD1 for D (5 bases). The CDR3 spans 15 residues. Trimming left V 3 bases short and J 1 base short, with 12 bases between. The germline CDR1 and CDR2 sequences are KGHSH and LQKENI. The whole variable domain, remainder taken from reference TRBV18 and TRBJ1-2, is NAGVMQNPRHLVRRRGQEARLRCSPMKGHSHVYWYRQLPEEGLKFMVYLQKENIIDESGMPKERFSAEFPKEGPSILRIQQVVRGDSAAYFCASSPLPTVNYGYTFGSGTRLTVV.

This clone was counted a few times. This sequence joins TRBV18 and TRBJ1-4; tentative D call: TRBD1 (6 bases). Germline V lookup: CDR1 KGHSH, CDR2 LQKENI. The CDR3 has 16 amino acids. V shed 3 bases and J shed 6 bases, with 17 bases lying between them. The CDR3 nucleotides read TGTGCCAGCTCACCCCTATACAGGGACAATCATGAAAAACTGTTTTTT. It is translated as CASSPLYRDNHEKLFF.

This chain's CDR3 is CSATTRVQQYF. CDR3 DNA sequence: TGCAGTGCAACCACCCGGGTACAGCAGTACTTC. The V and J genes are TRBV20-1 and TRBJ2-7; D gene unclear. The CDR3 loop spans 11 amino acids. V was trimmed by 6 bases and J by 8 bases, leaving 14 bases between them. The germline CDR1 and CDR2 sequences are DFQATT and SNEGSKA (reference sequence).

The chain links TRBV28 to TRBJ1-5, with D possibly matching TRBD1 (5 bases). The CDR3 is made up of 15 amino acids. V dropped 6 bases and J dropped 3 bases, with 15 bases sitting between them. Germline CDR1 reads MDHEN; CDR2 reads SYDVKM. In DNA form, the CDR3 reads TGTGCCAGCAGCCCATCGCGCAGGGCCAATCAGCCCCAGCATTTT. Translating it yields CASSPSRRANQPQHF.

The rearrangement uses TRBV18 and TRBJ1-1; 9 positions agree with TRBD1. The CDR3 contains 14 residues. Germline V gives CDR1 KGHSH, CDR2 LQKENI. V lost 7 bases and J lost 3; bases outside the gene matches: 6. CDR3 DNA: TGTGCCAGCTTCAGGGACAGGGAATACACTGAAGCTTTCTTT. It specifies CASFRDREYTEAFF.

The chain uses TRBV18 and TRBJ2-1; 9 positions agree with TRBD1. In germline, CDR1 is KGHSH, CDR2 LQKENI. V shed 5 bases, J shed 9 bases, and the junction held 5 bases outside the gene matches. The length of the CDR3 is 13 residues. CDR3 sequence (DNA): TGTGCCAGCTCATTGGGACAGGGCGGTGAGCAGTTCTTC. As protein: CASSLGQGGEQFF.

The gene calls are TRBV18 and TRBJ2-5; 9 bases line up with TRBD2. CDR1 and CDR2 from the germline V gene are KGHSH and LQKENI. Germline trimming cut 3 bases from V and 2 bases from J; bases unmatched to any gene: 7. This CDR3 contains 16 residues. The CDR3 DNA reads TGTGCCAGCTCACCGCAAGCGACTAGCGGACAAGAGACCCAGTACTTC. Its translation is CASSPQATSGQETQYF. Complete variable domain (other parts from reference TRBV18 and TRBJ2-5): NAGVMQNPRHLVRRRGQEARLRCSPMKGHSHVYWYRQLPEEGLKFMVYLQKENIIDESGMPKERFSAEFPKEGPSILRIQQVVRGDSAAYFCASSPQATSGQETQYFGPGTRLLVL.

In nucleotides, the CDR3 is TGTGCCAGCAGCTTCAATGCGGGCCCGGAGACCCAGTACTTC. Translated: CASSFNAGPETQYF. The genes are TRBV7-9 and TRBJ2-5; the D gene is possibly TRBD2 (5 bases). The CDR3 is made up of 14 amino acids. V lost 3 bases and J 5 bases, leaving 13 bases between the germline ends. Germline V lookup: CDR1 SEHNR, CDR2 FQNEAQ (reference sequence).

The chain has TRBV4-1 and TRBJ2-5; a possible D gene is TRBD2 (5 bases). There are 14 residues in the CDR3. Per the germline V gene, CDR1 is MGHRA and CDR2 is YSYEKL. V dropped 4 bases and J dropped 5 bases, with 14 bases sitting between them. In nucleotides, the CDR3 is TGCGCCAGCAGCCCAGATGCCAGAGGGGAGACCCAGTACTTC. This sequence encodes CASSPDARGETQYF.

J is TRBJ2-5 and V is TRBV19; D is unclear. The germline CDR1 and CDR2 sequences are LNHDA and SQIVND (reference sequence). This CDR3 has 13 amino acids. Trimming removed 5 bases at V and 4 bases at J, with 11 bases between. The chain's CDR3 is CASSARLAETQYF. The CDR3 DNA reads TGTGCCAGTAGTGCGCGACTGGCAGAGACCCAGTACTTC.

The chain uses TRBV4-3 and TRBJ2-3; D may be TRBD2 (6 bases). Looked up from germline, CDR1 is LGHNA and CDR2 is YSLEER. Trimming removed 4 bases at V and 1 base at J, with 9 bases between. This CDR3 is 14 amino acids long. CDR3 sequence (DNA): TGCGCCAGCAGCCCGCGGGGCGGCACAGATACGCAGTATTTT. Encoded protein: CASSPRGGTDTQYF.

The CDR3 DNA follows: TGTGCCAGCAGCCCCCGGGGGGGCGGCCCGTCTCGCTACACCTTC. Translating it yields CASSPRGGGPSRYTF. The chain joins TRBV4-2 to TRBJ1-2, with D perhaps TRBD1 (6 bases). V was shortened by 4 bases and J by 9 bases, with 21 bases between the two germline ends. Germline assignment: CDR1 LGHNA and CDR2 YNFKEQ. The CDR3 covers 15 residues.

This clone turned up a few times. The genes are TRBV4-3 and TRBJ1-2; possible D gene TRBD1, 5 bases. The CDR3 contains 16 residues. Trimming left V 1 base short and J 4 bases short, with 16 bases between. Germline lookup yields CDR1 LGHNA and CDR2 YSLEER. CDR3 loop: CASSQGEGMGGYGYTF. CDR3 DNA sequence: TGCGCCAGCAGCCAAGGAGAGGGAATGGGGGGCTATGGCTACACCTTC.

The J gene is TRBJ1-6, the V gene TRBV10-3; D is unclear. The germline gives CDR1 ENHRY, CDR2 SYGVKD. V shed 2 bases and J shed 14 bases, with 16 bases lying between them. The CDR3 spans 14 residues. The CDR3 DNA sequence: TGTGCCATCAGTGAGAGGCGGCCTCTGGCCGCCCTCCACTTT. It codes for CAISERRPLAALHF.

This clone has a handful of counts. The chain combines TRBV28 with TRBJ2-3; 9 positions match TRBD1. J gave up 1 base and V 4 bases, and 9 bases lay outside the gene matches. The germline V gene has CDR1 MDHEN and CDR2 SYDVKM. CDR3 size: 17 residues. The CDR3 DNA is TGTGCCAGCAGTTCCCAAGGGCGGGACAGGGGCACAGATACGCAGTATTTT. This sequence encodes CASSSQGRDRGTDTQYF. Combining the CDR3 with reference TRBV28 and TRBJ2-3 gives the whole variable domain DVKVTQSSRYLVKRTGEKVFLECVQDMDHENMFWYRQDPGLGLRLIYFSYDVKMKEKGDIPEGYSVSREKKERFSLILESASTNQTSMYLCASSSQGRDRGTDTQYFGPGTRLTVL.

This rearrangement joins TRBV19 to TRBJ2-5, with a possible D match to TRBD2 (5 bases). V was clipped by 1 base and J by 7 bases, with 16 bases between them. The CDR3 totals 15 residues. CDR1 is LNHDA, CDR2 SQIVND, per germline (reference sequence). CDR3: CASSIGGGLVATQYF. CDR3 nucleotide sequence: TGTGCCAGTAGTATAGGGGGTGGACTGGTAGCGACCCAGTACTTC.

In this sample, this clone turned up a few times. V usage is TRBV2 and J usage is TRBJ1-2; 8 nucleotides agree with TRBD1. Germline-derived CDR1 and CDR2 are SNHLY and FYNNEI. CDR3 size: 15 residues. V dropped 7 bases and J dropped 2; count of bases not matched to a gene: 9. The CDR3 region is CASIPGQGRNYGYTF. The CDR3, as DNA: TGTGCCAGCATTCCCGGACAGGGAAGGAACTATGGCTACACCTTC.